A selection of T cell receptor beta chains follows, all from one sample in a study of Ad26.COV2.S vaccination and SARS-CoV-2 variants. The repertoire was sequenced with immunoSEQ multiplex PCR; TCRdb's copy has only in-frame clones and lacks some. The sample carries more than 300,000 clones, around 89% recorded once. The sequences come from peripheral blood, collected in a trial of Ad26.COV2.S vaccine versus placebo. The receptors originated from a person aged 18-65 years who received the Ad26.COV2.S COVID-19 vaccine or a placebo. Each CDR3 is given with its conserved first and last residue. A D gene is named only where the DNA matches it firmly. Where a row states a size, it is once, few, many or the class of an expanded clone; other rows omit it.

D	size	V	J	DNA	CDR3
TRBD1	-	TRBV7-3	TRBJ1-1	TGTGCCAGCAGTCCCGGGACAGGGTCCACTGAAGCTTTCTTT	CASSPGTGSTEAFF
-	once	TRBV12-3/TRBV12-4	TRBJ1-5	TGTGCCAGCGGAACGGAGGTTTTTCAGCCCCAGCATTTT	CASGTEVFQPQHF
-	-	TRBV5-4	TRBJ2-2	TGTGCCAGCAGCGCAACCGGGACACGCGCCGGGGAGCTGTTTTTT	CASSATGTRAGELFF
-	-	TRBV27	TRBJ2-7	TGTGCCAGCAGTCCCACCCCCAGGGCAGCTGACGAGCAGTACTTC	CASSPTPRAADEQYF
TRBD2	-	TRBV5-1	TRBJ2-1	TGCGCCAGCAGCCCCAGCGGGGGGGTCTACAATGAGCAGTTCTTC	CASSPSGGVYNEQFF
-	-	TRBV14	TRBJ2-3	TGTGCCAGCAGCGATACAGTATCGAATACGCAGTATTTT	CASSDTVSNTQYF
TRBD2	-	TRBV7-3	TRBJ2-3	TGTGCCAGCAGCTTATATGGCGTAGCGGGAGGGCTCGGGGGCACAGATACGCAGTATTTT	CASSLYGVAGGLGGTDTQYF
TRBD1	-	TRBV3-1/TRBV3-2	TRBJ1-5	TGTGCCAGCAGCCAACATCGGGACAGGGATTATAGCAATCAGCCCCAGCATTTT	CASSQHRDRDYSNQPQHF
-	few	TRBV7-9	TRBJ1-4	TGTGCCAGCAGCTTTCCCGGTAATGAAAAACTGTTTTTT	CASSFPGNEKLFF
-	-	TRBV6-5	TRBJ1-1	TGTGCCAGCGAGAGGGGGTTGGGCACTGAAGCTTTCTTT	CASERGLGTEAFF
TRBD2	-	TRBV14	TRBJ2-5	TGTGCCAGCAGCCAAGAACCGGGACTAGCTCTAGAGACCCAGTACTTC	CASSQEPGLALETQYF
TRBD1	-	TRBV10-3	TRBJ2-5	TGTGCCATCAGCTTGGACAGGGAGCGATGGGAGACCCAGTACTTC	CAISLDRERWETQYF
-	few	TRBV19	TRBJ1-5	TGTGCCACCCAAAGGGGTCACAGCAATCAGCCCCAGCATTTT	CATQRGHSNQPQHF
-	-	TRBV27	TRBJ1-5	TGTGCCAGCAGTAAGAGAGGGGAAGTTGAGCCCCAGCATTTT	CASSKRGEVEPQHF
-	-	TRBV19	TRBJ1-4	TGTGCCAGTAGTGCCCGGGCCGTTAATGAAAAACTGTTTTTT	CASSARAVNEKLFF
-	-	TRBV5-6	TRBJ2-4	TGTGCCAGCAGCTCATTCGGGACCGATGGCGCCAAAAACATTCAGTACTTC	CASSSFGTDGAKNIQYF
-	-	TRBV4-3	TRBJ1-6	TGCGCCAGCAGCCAAGTTGGGATCTCGAGTTCACCCCTCCACTTT	CASSQVGISSSPLHF
-	-	TRBV6-4	TRBJ2-3	TGTGCCAGCAGTGAGGCGGAGACGTCTATAGATACGCAGTATTTT	CASSEAETSIDTQYF
-	-	TRBV27	TRBJ2-7	TGTGCCAGCAGTTTAGGCAGGGGAACCTACGAGCAGTACTTC	CASSLGRGTYEQYF
-	-	TRBV5-4	TRBJ2-2	TGTGCCAGCAGCTTTCCCAATAAAGACACCGGGGAGCTGTTTTTT	CASSFPNKDTGELFF